The next 27 T cell receptor beta chains were all read from a single sample in a study of blood T cells in healthy people across ages. A J-beta primer mix and a sample-barcoded 5' primer were used in a second PCR of about 6 to 12 cycles. In TCRdb, the 5' RACE reads were re-called with MiXCR into one record per CDR3 protein. The sample lists about 1.6 million distinct CDR3 sequences; 34% were seen once. Input material: blood. The receptor set was obtained from a woman aged 30 to 39 in good health.

The sample holds many counts of this clonotype. V and J are TRBV4-1 and TRBJ2-3; 8 nucleotides match TRBD2. V gave up 1 base and J gave up 1 base; unmatched junction bases: 4. Germline CDR1 is MGHRA and CDR2 is YSYEKL. The CDR3 extends over 16 amino acids. The CDR3 loop reads CASSQVAGGRTDTQYF. The CDR3 nucleotides read TGCGCCAGCAGCCAAGTGGCGGGGGGACGCACAGATACGCAGTATTTT.

In its sample, this clonotype was seen a few times. The genes are TRBV11-2 and TRBJ2-1, with a weak D call TRBD1 (5 bases). With 3 bases removed from V and 8 bases from J, the gap between germline ends came to 14 bases. The CDR3 sequence is 14 residues long. Germline CDR1 reads SGHAT; CDR2 reads FQNNGV. DNA of the CDR3: TGTGCCAGCAGCTTTACCCAGGGTATCGATGAGCAGTTCTTC. It is translated as CASSFTQGIDEQFF.

The sample holds a few counts of this clonotype. Possible read error: a much larger clone is one base away. V and J are TRBV27 and TRBJ2-1; 7 bases fit TRBD2. Germline V CDR1 and CDR2: MNHEY, SMNVEV (reference sequence). The CDR3 totals 14 residues. This CDR3 is CASRGVAGVNVQFF. DNA for the CDR3: TGTGCCAGCAGAGGAGTAGCGGGTGTCAATGTGCAGTTCTTC.

This chain connects TRBV29-1 to TRBJ1-2, with no clear D. Germline values: CDR1 SQVTM, CDR2 ANQGSEA. CDR3 size: 11 residues. Trimming removed 6 bases at V and 9 bases at J, with 14 bases between. The CDR3 nucleotides are TGCAGCGTGGATGCCAAAGAAAGCTACACCTTC. Residues: CSVDAKESYTF.

Remarks on this clonotype: At one end, the junction sequence differs from germline, possibly due to a read error. The J gene is TRBJ1-1, the V gene TRBV5-1; D possibly corresponds to TRBD1 (5 bases). The length of the CDR3 is 13 residues. Germline V CDR1 and CDR2: SGHRS, YFSETQ. Here the CDR3 reads CASGHNVNIEAFF. As DNA, the CDR3 is TGCGCCAGCGGACACAACGTGAACATTGAAGCTTTCTTT.

The chain has TRBV15 and TRBJ2-7; 9 nucleotides align to TRBD1. The length of the CDR3 is 14 residues. The ends lost 3 bases at V and 1 base at J; junction bases unmatched: 1. The V gene's germline CDR1 is LNHNV and CDR2 YYDKDF (reference sequence). CDR3 amino acids: CATSSDRGSYEQYF. CDR3 bases: TGTGCCACCAGCAGCGACAGGGGGTCCTACGAGCAGTACTTC. The complete variable domain, with remaining parts taken from reference TRBV15 and TRBJ2-7, reads DAMVIQNPRYQVTQFGKPVTLSCSQTLNHNVMYWYQQKSSQAPKLLFHYYDKDFNNEADTPDNFQSRRPNTSFCFLDIRSPGLGDTAMYLCATSSDRGSYEQYFGPGTRLTVT.

This clonotype was seen a handful of times. The chain combines TRBV5-1 with TRBJ2-7; 12 bases line up with TRBD2. With the DNA end fitting TRBJ2-5 better, the J assignment may be wrong. The CDR3 covers 17 residues. Germline CDR1 is SGHRS and CDR2 is YFSETQ. CDR3 in amino acids: CASSLLLAGGPWETQYF. The CDR3 DNA sequence: TGCGCCAGCAGCCTCCTACTAGCGGGGGGCCCTTGGGAGACCCAGTACTTC.

On this clonotype itself: The junction does not match germline at one end; this may be a read error. J is TRBJ2-1 and V is TRBV5-5; no firm D call. Germline V gene sequence: CDR1 SGHKS, CDR2 YYEKEE (reference sequence). This CDR3 has 14 residues. The DNA of the CDR3 is TGTGCCAGCAGAGGCGGTTACTCCTACAATGGGCAGTTCTTC. It is translated as CASRGGYSYNGQFF.

The chain couples TRBV11-2 to TRBJ2-7, with 12 bases fitting TRBD2. This CDR3 spans 15 amino acids. CDR1 SGHAT and CDR2 FQNNGV come from the germline V gene. Unmatched junction bases numbered 2, after V lost 4 bases and J lost 1 base. This chain's CDR3 is CASSYTSGGSYEQYF. CDR3 DNA: TGTGCCAGCAGCTATACTAGCGGGGGGTCCTACGAGCAGTACTTC.

The chain has TRBV27 and TRBJ1-5; D call uncertain. Germline V lookup: CDR1 MNHEY, CDR2 SMNVEV (reference sequence). V lost 4 bases to trimming and J lost 11 bases, with 12 bases between them. The CDR3 sequence is 12 residues long. For the CDR3, the DNA is TGTGCCAGCAGTTACGCACTGCGAGCCCAGCATTTT. Translation gives CASSYALRAQHF.

The V gene is TRBV5-1, the J gene TRBJ2-5; 12 nucleotides agree with TRBD2. The CDR3 is 16 residues long. With V trimmed by 4 bases and J by 5 bases, 9 bases remained unmatched. The germline V gene encodes CDR1 SGHRS and CDR2 YFSETQ. This CDR3 reads CASSNPGLAGVETQYF. In DNA form, the CDR3 reads TGCGCCAGCAGCAATCCGGGACTAGCGGGTGTGGAGACCCAGTACTTC.

This chain links TRBV6-1 with TRBJ1-1, with TRBD1 matching 9 bases. Germline V gene sequence: CDR1 MNHNS, CDR2 SASEGT. There are 14 residues in the CDR3. After removal of 6 bases from V and 5 bases from J, the junction contained 7 bases not matched to a gene. CDR3 sequence: CASSRVGQGTEAFF. In DNA form, the CDR3 reads TGTGCCAGCAGCAGGGTTGGACAGGGGACTGAAGCTTTCTTT.

This clonotype was seen a few times. V and J are TRBV27 and TRBJ2-5; 9 bases line up with TRBD1. The germline V gene has CDR1 MNHEY and CDR2 SMNVEV (reference sequence). The CDR3 has 15 residues. The V segment lost 6 bases and the J segment 3 bases; nucleotides outside the gene matches: 8. For the CDR3, the DNA is TGTGCCAGCAGCCTCTCCGGGACAGGGAAAGAGACCCAGTACTTC. Amino acid sequence: CASSLSGTGKETQYF.

Only a few counts were recorded for this clonotype. V and J are TRBV4-1 and TRBJ1-5, with a tentative D call TRBD1 (5 bases). The CDR3 sequence is 19 residues long. Trimming stripped 3 bases from V and 6 bases from J, with 27 bases between. CDR1 is MGHRA and CDR2 is YSYEKL in the germline V gene. In DNA, the CDR3 is TGCGCCAGCAGCCAGGAAGGGACTTTCCTCACGTCTCGTGGTCAGCCCCAGCATTTT. Its translation is CASSQEGTFLTSRGQPQHF.

The sample holds a few counts of this clonotype. The chain uses TRBV6-1 and TRBJ2-7; TRBD1 might be the D (6 bases). Between the trimmed V and J ends, which lost 6 bases and 3 bases, there was a span of 15 bases. Germline V gives CDR1 MNHNS, CDR2 SASEGT. There are 14 residues in the CDR3. CDR3 sequence: CASSPDRNGYEQYF. For the CDR3, the DNA is TGTGCCAGCAGCCCTGACAGGAATGGCTACGAGCAGTACTTC.

The V and J genes are TRBV6-4 and TRBJ2-3, with 7 nucleotides matching TRBD2. Germline CDR1 is MRHNA and CDR2 is SNTAGT. V lost 3 bases, J lost 5 bases, and 8 bases stayed unmatched. The CDR3 is 15 amino acids. The CDR3 DNA is TGTGCCAGCAGTGAAGGCCCAGCGGGGCGAGATACGCAGTATTTT. This sequence encodes CASSEGPAGRDTQYF.

The chain links TRBV15 to TRBJ1-2; no clear D gene. V dropped 1 base and J dropped 8 bases, with 11 bases sitting between them. Germline assignment: CDR1 LNHNV and CDR2 YYDKDF (reference sequence). The CDR3 totals 13 residues. The CDR3 spells CATSRGEQGGYTF. CDR3 DNA sequence: TGTGCCACCAGCAGAGGAGAGCAAGGAGGCTACACCTTC.

This clonotype was observed a few times. The CDR3 loop is CASSSVGLTGELFF. CDR3 DNA sequence: TGTGCCAGCAGTTCCGTGGGACTTACCGGGGAGCTGTTTTTT. The chain recombines TRBV27 with TRBJ2-2, with D perhaps TRBD2 (6 bases). The CDR3 totals 14 residues. V shed 4 bases and J shed 5 bases, with 11 bases lying between them. Germline V CDR1 and CDR2: MNHEY, SMNVEV (reference sequence).

In this sample, this clonotype turned up a few times. The V call is TRBV7-9, the J call TRBJ1-5; the match to TRBD1 covers 7 bases. V lost 5 bases, J lost 6 bases, and 4 bases stayed unmatched. Looked up from germline, CDR1 is SEHNR and CDR2 is FQNEAQ (reference sequence). The CDR3 is 13 residues long. The CDR3 sequence: CASSQGESQPQHF. The CDR3 bases are TGTGCCAGCAGCCAGGGGGAGAGTCAGCCCCAGCATTTT.

Points on this clonotype: The junction departs from the called germline gene at one end, perhaps through a read error. The genes are TRBV4-1 and TRBJ2-1, with TRBD2 as a possible D gene (6 bases). Germline CDR1 is MGHRA and CDR2 is YSYEKL. The length of the CDR3 is 18 residues. CDR3 sequence: CASSQEGSGRLGNNGQFF. For the CDR3, the DNA is TGCGCCAGCAGCCAAGAGGGGTCGGGGAGGTTGGGGAACAATGGGCAGTTCTTC.

The chain joins TRBV6-1 to TRBJ2-5; D remains ambiguous. V shed 1 base and J shed 4 bases, with 13 bases lying between them. Germline loops: CDR1 MNHNS, CDR2 SASEGT. The CDR3 runs to 15 residues. CDR3 in amino acids: CASSEDPRILETQYF. CDR3 bases: TGTGCCAGCAGTGAAGATCCACGGATCCTAGAGACCCAGTACTTC.

The chain employs TRBV29-1 and TRBJ2-2, with D perhaps matching TRBD2 (5 bases). Germline CDR1 is SQVTM and CDR2 is ANQGSEA. The germline V and J ends were trimmed by 3 bases and 4 bases, with 9 bases remaining between them. The CDR3 runs 13 residues. The CDR3 bases are TGCAGCGTTGAGCCGGGGAGCACCGGGGAGCTGTTTTTT. Residues: CSVEPGSTGELFF.

CDR3 amino acids: CASSLQGVRGETQYF. CDR3 sequence (DNA): TGTGCCAGCAGTTTACAGGGGGTACGGGGAGAGACCCAGTACTTC. V usage is TRBV27 and J usage is TRBJ2-5, with 7 positions matching TRBD1. From germline, CDR1 is MNHEY and CDR2 SMNVEV (reference sequence). Unmatched junction bases numbered 7, after V lost 2 bases and J lost 4 bases. The CDR3 has 15 residues.

In its sample, this clonotype was seen a few times. The V call is TRBV21-1, the J call TRBJ2-1; the table's D call of TRBD2 was not tested on the DNA. TRBV21-1 is designated a pseudogene. The CDR3 has 16 amino acids. The CDR3: CASSTAGTSTYNEQFF. DNA of the CDR3: TGTGCCAGCAGTACCGCCGGGACTAGCACCTACAATGAGCAGTTCTTC.

V gene TRBV7-2 combines with J gene TRBJ2-3; D is ambiguous. The germline CDR1 and CDR2 sequences are SGHTA and FQGNSA. There are 14 residues in the CDR3. Trimming removed 7 bases at V and 5 bases at J, with 16 bases between. CDR3 amino acids: CASTPTPWGDTQYF. The CDR3 coding sequence is TGTGCCAGCACCCCCACTCCCTGGGGAGATACGCAGTATTTT.

The sample holds a few counts of this clonotype. The chain combines TRBV5-1 with TRBJ2-3; D perhaps matches TRBD2 (6 bases). CDR1 is SGHRS and CDR2 is YFSETQ in the germline V gene. This CDR3 comprises 13 residues. V was clipped by 4 bases and J by 6 bases, with 12 bases between them. CDR3 nucleotides: TGCGCCAGCAGCACGGGACTCCTCGATACGCAGTATTTT. It translates to CASSTGLLDTQYF.

This clonotype came up a few times. The chain uses TRBV3-1 and TRBJ1-2; no clear D. With 1 base removed from V and 6 bases from J, the gap between germline ends came to 12 bases. The CDR3 runs to 14 residues. Germline V gene lookup returns CDR1 LGHDT and CDR2 YNNKEL (reference sequence). CDR3 amino acids: CASSQGGLTNGYTF. Written as DNA, the CDR3 is TGTGCCAGCAGCCAAGGAGGATTAACGAATGGCTACACCTTC.